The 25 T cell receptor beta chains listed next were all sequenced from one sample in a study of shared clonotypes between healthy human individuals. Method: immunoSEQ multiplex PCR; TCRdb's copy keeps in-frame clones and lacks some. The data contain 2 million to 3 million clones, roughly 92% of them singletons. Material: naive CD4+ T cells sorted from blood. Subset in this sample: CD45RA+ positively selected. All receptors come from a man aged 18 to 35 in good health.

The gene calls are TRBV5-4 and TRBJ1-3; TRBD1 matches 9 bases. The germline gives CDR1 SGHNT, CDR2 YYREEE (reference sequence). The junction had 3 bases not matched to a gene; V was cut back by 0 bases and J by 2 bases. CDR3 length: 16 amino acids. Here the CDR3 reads CASSLGGQGTGNTIYF. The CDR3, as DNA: TGTGCCAGCAGCTTGGGGGGACAGGGCACTGGAAACACCATATATTTT.

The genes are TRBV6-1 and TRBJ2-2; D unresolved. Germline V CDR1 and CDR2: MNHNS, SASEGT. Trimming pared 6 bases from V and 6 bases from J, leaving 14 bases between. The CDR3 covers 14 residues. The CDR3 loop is CASRIGESPGELFF. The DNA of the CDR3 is TGTGCCAGCAGGATTGGAGAGTCCCCCGGGGAGCTGTTTTTT.

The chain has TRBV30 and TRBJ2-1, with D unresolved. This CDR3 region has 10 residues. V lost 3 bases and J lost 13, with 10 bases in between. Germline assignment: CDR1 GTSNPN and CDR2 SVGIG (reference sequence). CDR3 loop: CAWRSAFQFF. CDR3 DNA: TGTGCCTGGAGGTCAGCATTTCAGTTCTTC. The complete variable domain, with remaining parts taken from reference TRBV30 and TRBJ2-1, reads SQTIHQWPATLVQPVGSPLSLECTVEGTSNPNLYWYRQAAGRGLQLLFYSVGIGQISSEVPQNLSASRPQDRQFILSSKKLLLSDSGFYLCAWRSAFQFFGPGTRLTVL.

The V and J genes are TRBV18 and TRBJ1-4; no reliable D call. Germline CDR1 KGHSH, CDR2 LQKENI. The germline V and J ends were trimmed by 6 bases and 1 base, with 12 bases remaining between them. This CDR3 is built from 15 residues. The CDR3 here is CASSHDPGTNEKLFF. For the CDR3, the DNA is TGTGCCAGCTCTCACGACCCCGGAACTAATGAAAAACTGTTTTTT.

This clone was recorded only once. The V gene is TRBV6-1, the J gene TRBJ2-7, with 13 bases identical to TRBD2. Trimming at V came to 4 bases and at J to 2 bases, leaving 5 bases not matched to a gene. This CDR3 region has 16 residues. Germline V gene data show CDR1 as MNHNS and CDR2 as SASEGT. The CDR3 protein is CASSVGTSGVTYEQYF. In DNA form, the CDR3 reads TGTGCCAGCAGTGTTGGGACTAGCGGGGTGACCTACGAGCAGTACTTC.

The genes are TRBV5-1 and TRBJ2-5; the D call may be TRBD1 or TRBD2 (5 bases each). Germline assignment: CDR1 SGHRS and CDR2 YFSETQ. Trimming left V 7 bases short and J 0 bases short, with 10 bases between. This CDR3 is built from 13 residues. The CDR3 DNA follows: TGCGCCAGCGTAGGGGAGAACCAAGAGACCCAGTACTTC. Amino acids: CASVGENQETQYF.

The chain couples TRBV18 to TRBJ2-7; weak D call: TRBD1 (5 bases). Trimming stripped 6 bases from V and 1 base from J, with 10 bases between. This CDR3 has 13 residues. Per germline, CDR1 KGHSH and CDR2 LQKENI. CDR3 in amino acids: CASSTKGSYEQYF. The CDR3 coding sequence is TGTGCCAGCTCTACCAAGGGGTCCTACGAGCAGTACTTC.

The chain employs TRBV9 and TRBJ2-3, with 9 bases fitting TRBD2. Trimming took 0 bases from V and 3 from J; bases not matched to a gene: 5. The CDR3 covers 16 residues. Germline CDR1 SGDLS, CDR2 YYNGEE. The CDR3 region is CASSVAPSGKTDTQYF. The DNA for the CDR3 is TGTGCCAGCAGCGTAGCTCCTAGCGGGAAAACAGATACGCAGTATTTT.

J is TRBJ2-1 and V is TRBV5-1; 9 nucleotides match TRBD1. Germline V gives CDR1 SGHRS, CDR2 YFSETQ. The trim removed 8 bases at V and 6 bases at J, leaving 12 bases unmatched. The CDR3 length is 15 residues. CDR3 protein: CARLSPGTGSNEQFF. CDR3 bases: TGCGCCAGACTCTCACCCGGGACAGGGAGCAATGAGCAGTTCTTC. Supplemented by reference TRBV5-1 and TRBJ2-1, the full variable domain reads KAGVTQTPRYLIKTRGQQVTLSCSPISGHRSVSWYQQTPGQGLQFLFEYFSETQRNKGNFPGRFSGRQFSNSRSEMNVSTLELGDSALYLCARLSPGTGSNEQFFGPGTRLTVL.

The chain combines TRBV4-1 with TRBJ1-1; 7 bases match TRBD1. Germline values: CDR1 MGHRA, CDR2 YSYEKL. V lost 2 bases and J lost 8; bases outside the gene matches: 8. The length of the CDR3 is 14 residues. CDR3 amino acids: CASSQLQGPPEAFF. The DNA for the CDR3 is TGCGCCAGCAGCCAACTACAGGGGCCCCCCGAAGCTTTCTTT.

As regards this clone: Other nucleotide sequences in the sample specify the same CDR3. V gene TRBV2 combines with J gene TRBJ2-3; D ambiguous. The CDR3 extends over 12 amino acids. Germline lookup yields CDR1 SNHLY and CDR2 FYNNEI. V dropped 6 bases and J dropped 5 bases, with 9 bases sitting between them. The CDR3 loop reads CASRDRGDTQYF. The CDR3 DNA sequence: TGTGCCAGCAGAGATCGAGGAGATACGCAGTATTTT.

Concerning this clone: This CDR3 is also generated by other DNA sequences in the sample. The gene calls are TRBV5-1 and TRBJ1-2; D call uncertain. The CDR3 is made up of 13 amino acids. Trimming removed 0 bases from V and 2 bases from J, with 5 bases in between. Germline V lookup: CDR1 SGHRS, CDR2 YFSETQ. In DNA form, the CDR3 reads TGCGCCAGCAGCTTGGCGGCCAACTATGGCTACACCTTC. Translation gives CASSLAANYGYTF.

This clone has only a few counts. In DNA form, the CDR3 reads TGTGCCAGCAGTTTCAGTACCCTGAACACTGAAGCTTTCTTT. The encoded protein is CASSFSTLNTEAFF. V and J are TRBV28 and TRBJ1-1; D is uncertain. CDR3 length: 14 residues. V was trimmed by 3 bases and J by 0 bases, leaving 8 bases between them. Germline CDR1 is MDHEN and CDR2 is SYDVKM.

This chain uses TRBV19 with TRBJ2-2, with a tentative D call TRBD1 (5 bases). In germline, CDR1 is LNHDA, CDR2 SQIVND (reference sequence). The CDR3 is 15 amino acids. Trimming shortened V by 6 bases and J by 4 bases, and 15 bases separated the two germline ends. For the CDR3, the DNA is TGTGCCAGTAGACCGACAGCCCCGAGCACCGGGGAGCTGTTTTTT. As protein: CASRPTAPSTGELFF. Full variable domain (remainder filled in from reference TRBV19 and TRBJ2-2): DGGITQSPKYLFRKEGQNVTLSCEQNLNHDAMYWYRQDPGQGLRLIYYSQIVNDFQKGDIAEGYSVSREKKESFPLTVTSAQKNPTAFYLCASRPTAPSTGELFFGEGSRLTVL.

For the CDR3, the DNA is TGCGCCAGCAGCTTCCGGACAGGGGACCTACGCTCCTACAATGAGCAGTTCTTC. This codes for CASSFRTGDLRSYNEQFF. This chain uses TRBV5-1 with TRBJ2-1, with TRBD1 matching over 9 bases. With V trimmed by 2 bases and J by 0 bases, 9 bases remained unmatched. Germline CDR1 reads SGHRS; CDR2 reads YFSETQ. CDR3 length: 18 amino acids.

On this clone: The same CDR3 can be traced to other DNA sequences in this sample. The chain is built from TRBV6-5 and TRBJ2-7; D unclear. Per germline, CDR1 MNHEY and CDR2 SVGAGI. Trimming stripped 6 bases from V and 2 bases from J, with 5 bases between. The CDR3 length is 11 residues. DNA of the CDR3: TGTGCCAGCAGCGGACCCTACGAGCAGTACTTC. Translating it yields CASSGPYEQYF.

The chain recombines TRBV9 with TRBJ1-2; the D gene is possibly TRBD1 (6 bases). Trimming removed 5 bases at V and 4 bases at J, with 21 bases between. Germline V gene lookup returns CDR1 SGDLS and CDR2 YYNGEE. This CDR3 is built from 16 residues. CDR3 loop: CASRKVQGEGLYGYTF. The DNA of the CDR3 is TGTGCCAGCAGAAAAGTACAGGGCGAGGGGCTCTATGGCTACACCTTC.

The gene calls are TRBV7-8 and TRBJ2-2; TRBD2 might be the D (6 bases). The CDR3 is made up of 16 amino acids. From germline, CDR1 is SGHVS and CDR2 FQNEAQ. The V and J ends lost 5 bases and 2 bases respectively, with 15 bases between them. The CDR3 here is CASSPWVAANTGELFF. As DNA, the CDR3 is TGTGCCAGCAGCCCCTGGGTAGCGGCAAACACCGGGGAGCTGTTTTTT. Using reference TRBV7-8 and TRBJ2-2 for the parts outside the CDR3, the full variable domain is GAGVSQSPRYKVAKRGQDVALRCDPISGHVSLFWYQQALGQGPEFLTYFQNEAQLDKSGLPSDRFFAERPEGSVSTLKIQRTQQEDSAVYLCASSPWVAANTGELFFGEGSRLTVL.

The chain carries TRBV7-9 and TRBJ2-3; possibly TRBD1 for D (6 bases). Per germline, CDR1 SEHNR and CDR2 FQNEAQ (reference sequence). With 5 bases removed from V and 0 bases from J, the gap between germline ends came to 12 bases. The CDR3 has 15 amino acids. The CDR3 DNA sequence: TGTGCCAGCAGCCCCGGACAGTCTAGCACAGATACGCAGTATTTT. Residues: CASSPGQSSTDTQYF.

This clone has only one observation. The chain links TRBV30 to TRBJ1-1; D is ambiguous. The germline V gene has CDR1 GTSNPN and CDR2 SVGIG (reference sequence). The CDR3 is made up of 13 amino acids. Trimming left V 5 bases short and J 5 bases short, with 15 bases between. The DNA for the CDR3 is TGTGCCTGGTCTATGGGTGGAGATACTGAAGCTTTCTTT. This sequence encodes CAWSMGGDTEAFF.

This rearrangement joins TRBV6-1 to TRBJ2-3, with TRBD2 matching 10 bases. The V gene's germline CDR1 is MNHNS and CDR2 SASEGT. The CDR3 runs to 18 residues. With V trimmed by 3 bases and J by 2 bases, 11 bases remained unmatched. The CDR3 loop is CASSDRRLAGAYTDTQYF. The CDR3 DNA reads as TGTGCCAGCAGTGACAGGAGGCTAGCGGGGGCCTACACAGATACGCAGTATTTT.

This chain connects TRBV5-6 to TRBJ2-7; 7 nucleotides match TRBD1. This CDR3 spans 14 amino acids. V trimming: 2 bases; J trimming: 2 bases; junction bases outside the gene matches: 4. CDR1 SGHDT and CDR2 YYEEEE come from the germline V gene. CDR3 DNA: TGTGCCAGCAGCTTCACAGGGGCGGCCTACGAGCAGTACTTC. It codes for CASSFTGAAYEQYF.

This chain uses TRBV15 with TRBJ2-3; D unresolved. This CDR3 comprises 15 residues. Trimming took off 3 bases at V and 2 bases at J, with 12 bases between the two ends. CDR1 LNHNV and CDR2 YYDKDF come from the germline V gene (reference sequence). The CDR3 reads CATSRILGITDTQYF. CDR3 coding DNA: TGTGCCACCAGCAGGATTCTAGGGATCACAGATACGCAGTATTTT.

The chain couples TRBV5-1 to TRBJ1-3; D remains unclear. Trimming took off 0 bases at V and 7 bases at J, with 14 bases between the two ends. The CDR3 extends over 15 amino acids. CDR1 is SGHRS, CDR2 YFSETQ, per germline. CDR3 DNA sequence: TGCGCCAGCAGCTTGGCTACGGGCGAAACGAACACCATATATTTT. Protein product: CASSLATGETNTIYF.

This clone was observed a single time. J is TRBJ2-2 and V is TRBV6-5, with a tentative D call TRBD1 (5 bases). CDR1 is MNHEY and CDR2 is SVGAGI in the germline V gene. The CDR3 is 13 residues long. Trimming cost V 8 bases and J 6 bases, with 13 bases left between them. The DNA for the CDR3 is TGTGCCAGCGCCCAGGCCAGGGCCGGGGAGCTGTTTTTT. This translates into CASAQARAGELFF.